These T cell receptor beta chains were read from a single sample in a study of early T cells in non-severe SARS-CoV-2 infection. MiXCR, applied by TCRdb to the 5' RACE reads, yields one record per CDR3 protein. Of some 58,000 distinct CDR3 sequences in the sample, less than 15% are singletons; the top ten hold about 4%. The sequenced material came from whole blood. These receptors came from an adult who was a healthcare worker with PCR-confirmed SARS-CoV-2 infection or an uninfected control (not recorded which). Each CDR3 is given with its conserved first and last residue. The D gene is left open where the match is weak. A row's size may be missing; if present it is once, few, many or a size class.

clone_size	v_call	d_call	j_call	cdr3_aa	cdr3_nt
few	TRBV6-6	.	TRBJ2-1	CASGRAYNEQFF	TGTGCCAGCGGCAGGGCGTACAATGAGCAGTTCTTC
.	TRBV6-2/TRBV6-3	TRBD1	TRBJ1-5	CASSYRQGYSNQPQHF	TGTGCCAGCAGTTATCGACAGGGGTATAGCAATCAGCCCCAGCATTTT
many	TRBV11-2	.	TRBJ2-4	CASSENIQYF	TGTGCCAGCAGCGAGAACATTCAGTACTTC
few	TRBV30	.	TRBJ2-7	CAWSLASAHYEQYF	TGTGCCTGGAGTTTGGCTAGCGCACACTACGAGCAGTACTTC
many	TRBV4-1	.	TRBJ1-1	CASSRVDGNTEAFF	TGCGCCAGCAGCCGCGTGGACGGGAACACTGAAGCTTTCTTT
many	TRBV6-5	TRBD2	TRBJ2-5	CASRLTSGGQETQYF	TGTGCCAGCAGGCTGACTAGCGGGGGACAAGAGACCCAGTACTTC
.	TRBV6-2/TRBV6-3	.	TRBJ1-6	CASSYSTRGGSPLHF	TGTGCCAGCAGTTACTCGACCAGGGGTGGGTCACCCCTCCACTTT
few	TRBV7-9	TRBD1	TRBJ1-5	CASSLGTGEPQHF	TGTGCCAGCAGCTTAGGGACAGGGGAACCCCAGCATTTT
few	TRBV7-8	.	TRBJ2-3	CASLGLYSTDTQYF	TGTGCCAGCCTCGGACTCTATAGCACAGATACGCAGTATTTT
.	TRBV10-3	TRBD2	TRBJ2-5	CAIRPGLQETQYF	TGTGCCATCAGGCCGGGACTACAAGAGACCCAGTACTTC
few	TRBV19	.	TRBJ1-5	CASSMAQPQHF	TGTGCCAGTAGTATGGCTCAGCCCCAGCATTTT
many	TRBV25-1	.	TRBJ2-2	CASSDRSRPPYTGELFF	TGTGCCAGCAGTGATCGGAGCCGGCCACCATACACCGGGGAGCTGTTTTTT
few	TRBV18	.	TRBJ1-2	CASSPNEETGPLGYTF	TGTGCCAGCTCACCGAACGAGGAAACGGGCCCCCTTGGCTACACCTTC
.	TRBV7-2	TRBD1	TRBJ2-7	CASSFAGQGSYEQYF	TGTGCCAGCAGCTTTGCGGGACAGGGGAGCTACGAGCAGTACTTC
.	TRBV7-6	TRBD1	TRBJ2-7	CASSLRDSFYEQYF	TGTGCCAGCAGCCTCCGGGACAGTTTCTACGAGCAGTACTTC
.	TRBV15	TRBD1	TRBJ1-2	CATSRDLGQGFSNYGYTF	TGTGCCACCAGCAGAGATCTCGGACAGGGGTTCTCTAACTATGGCTACACCTTC